The rows below give T cell receptor beta chains drawn from one sample of a study of T cell repertoires in cytomegalovirus infection. TCRdb re-called the reads with MiXCR, one entry per CDR3 protein. There are 400,000 to 600,000 distinct CDR3 sequences in the sample; under 55% occur only once, and about 41% lies in the top ten. No antigens are known for them. This specimen was cultured PBMCs, taken from culture after CMV antigen stimulation. Receptor source: a human donor in good health (CMV status not recorded). Some clones in this sample may be carry-over from other donors' samples. Each CDR3 is given with its conserved first and last residue. The D gene is left open where the match is weak. Expanded clones get a size class; other rows say once, few or many, or leave the size out.

J,D,size,V,DNA,CDR3
TRBJ1-2,-,-,TRBV7-8,TGTGCCAGCAGCCCCAGCCGTAGGGGAGACTATGGCTACACCTTC,CASSPSRRGDYGYTF
TRBJ2-3,-,-,TRBV7-1,TGTGCCAGCAGCAGCCTAGACCTCACAGATACGCAGTATTTT,CASSSLDLTDTQYF
TRBJ2-7,TRBD2,-,TRBV7-2,TGTGCCAGCAGCCTAGTGGGGGGGGGAATCGTCTACGAGCAGTACTTC,CASSLVGGGIVYEQYF
TRBJ1-1,-,-,TRBV12-5,TGTGCTAGTGGTTTATCAAGGCTAGGGAACACTGAAGCTTTCTTT,CASGLSRLGNTEAFF
TRBJ2-1,-,-,TRBV5-1,TGCGCCAGCAGCTTGGACGGCGAACCTTCCTACAATGAGCAGTTCTTC,CASSLDGEPSYNEQFF
TRBJ2-1,-,-,TRBV7-6,TGTGCCAGCAGCATCCTTGGGGGGACCTTCGATAACAATGAGCAGTTCTTC,CASSILGGTFDNNEQFF
TRBJ2-3,-,-,TRBV6-2/TRBV6-3,TGTGCCAGCAAGAAGGGTCTTTATACGCAGTATTTT,CASKKGLYTQYF
TRBJ2-1,-,-,TRBV12-3/TRBV12-4,TGTGCCAGCAGCCGCTCTGTTACCTACAATGAGCAGTTCTTC,CASSRSVTYNEQFF
TRBJ2-1,-,-,TRBV18,TGTGCCAGCTCACCAGGGGGAATCTTATACAATGAGCAGTTCTTC,CASSPGGILYNEQFF
TRBJ1-1,TRBD1,-,TRBV7-6,TGTGCCAGCAGCCCGCAGGGGGACACTGAAGCTTTCTTT,CASSPQGDTEAFF
TRBJ2-7,-,-,TRBV20-1,TGCAGTGCTAGAGATCAGACCACGGAACAGTACTTC,CSARDQTTEQYF
TRBJ2-7,TRBD1,once,TRBV27,TGTGCCAGCAGTTACGGGACACCGGGACAGCCCTACGAGCAGTACTTC,CASSYGTPGQPYEQYF
TRBJ2-7,-,-,TRBV7-2,TGTGCCAGCAGCCTCGGGCCTCAGACCTACGAGCAGTACTTC,CASSLGPQTYEQYF
TRBJ2-3,-,-,TRBV6-2/TRBV6-3,TGTGCCAGCAGTTACAACGACCGAGGACGCGTCCCTACAGATACGCAGTATTTT,CASSYNDRGRVPTDTQYF
TRBJ1-2,-,few,TRBV24-1,TGTGCCACCAGTGACCCGGGACGCGCGGATGGCTACACCTTC,CATSDPGRADGYTF
TRBJ2-1,TRBD2,few,TRBV19,TGTGCCAGTAGTATATGGACTAGCGGGAGTACCATCTCCTACAATGAGCAGTTCTTC,CASSIWTSGSTISYNEQFF
TRBJ2-7,TRBD1,many,TRBV7-2,TGTGCCAGCAGCCCGGGGGCGGGACAGGGCTCCTACGAGCAGTACTTC,CASSPGAGQGSYEQYF
TRBJ2-1,TRBD1,few,TRBV9,TGTGCCAGCAGCGTAGGGGACAGGGCCTACAATGAGCAGTTCTTC,CASSVGDRAYNEQFF
TRBJ2-1,TRBD1,-,TRBV23-1,TGCGCCAGCAGTCAATCGAGCCGGGACAGGGACTACAATGAGCAGTTCTTC,CASSQSSRDRDYNEQFF
TRBJ1-1,-,-,TRBV7-6,TGTGCCAGCAGCTTATCCAGGGAGAGCGAAGCTTTCTTT,CASSLSRESEAFF
TRBJ2-3,TRBD2,-,TRBV28,TGTGCCAGCAGCCTACCACTAGCGGGGGTGTCAGATACGCAGTATTTT,CASSLPLAGVSDTQYF
TRBJ2-1,TRBD2,-,TRBV20-1,TGCAGTGCTTTCCAGCGGGGGCCTTACAATGAGCAGTTCTTC,CSAFQRGPYNEQFF